This T cell receptor beta chain was identified during a study of cytomegalovirus exposure and HLA in healthy donors. This CDR3 is 13 amino acids long. The ends lost 7 bases at V and 3 bases at J; junction bases unmatched: 4. Per germline, CDR1 SGHNT and CDR2 YYREEE (reference sequence). This clone was observed a few times. Its specificity is unknown. Notes on the study in general: The study listed about 150 cytomegalovirus-associated TCR beta chains.

Using immunoSEQ multiplex PCR, the repertoire was profiled, and TCRdb retains in-frame clones only, with some absent. The sample lists around 300,000 clones, roughly 90% seen once, with around 0.91% in the top ten. Sample: PBMCs. The TCR originated in a man aged 30 to 39 in good health and CMV-seronegative. The V gene is TRBV5-4, the J gene TRBJ2-7, with 10 bases identical to TRBD1. CDR3 amino acids: CASGGDRGYEQYF. The CDR3 nucleotides are TGTGCCAGCGGGGGGGACAGGGGCTACGAGCAGTACTTC.